This paragraph covers one TCR beta chain sequence. Its specificity is not known. The authors drew 8.5 to 10 milliliters of peripheral blood from each donor. The study isolated at least 6.5 million PBMCs from each sample. The CDR3 loop spans 14 amino acids. Losses at the gene ends were 1 base for V and 1 base for J; bases not matched to a gene: 3. The germline gives CDR1 SQVTM, CDR2 ANQGSEA. This entry comes from a study of blood T cells in healthy people across ages. Points from the study as a whole: Naive T cell percentage by flow cytometry tracked strongly with beta diversity.

Together with a sample-barcoded 5' primer, a J-beta primer mix was included in a second PCR lasting roughly 6 to 12 cycles. At least 2.5 million CDR3-containing paired-end reads were obtained per sample. TCRdb processed the 5' RACE reads anew with MiXCR; each CDR3 protein has one entry. The top ten clones hold over 25% of a sample with almost 300,000 distinct CDR3 sequences, roughly 26% of them seen once. Sequencing input: blood. The sequence derives from a woman in her sixties or seventies in good health. V gene TRBV29-1 combines with J gene TRBJ2-5; TRBD2 matches at 7 bases. The CDR3 is CSVEVTSAQETQYF. DNA of the CDR3: TGCAGCGTTGAAGTCACTAGCGCCCAAGAGACCCAGTACTTC. Complete variable domain (other parts from reference TRBV29-1 and TRBJ2-5): SAVISQKPSRDICQRGTSLTIQCQVDSQVTMMFWYRQQPGQSLTLIATANQGSEATYESGFVIDKFPISRPNLTFSTLTVSNMSPEDSSIYLCSVEVTSAQETQYFGPGTRLLVL.